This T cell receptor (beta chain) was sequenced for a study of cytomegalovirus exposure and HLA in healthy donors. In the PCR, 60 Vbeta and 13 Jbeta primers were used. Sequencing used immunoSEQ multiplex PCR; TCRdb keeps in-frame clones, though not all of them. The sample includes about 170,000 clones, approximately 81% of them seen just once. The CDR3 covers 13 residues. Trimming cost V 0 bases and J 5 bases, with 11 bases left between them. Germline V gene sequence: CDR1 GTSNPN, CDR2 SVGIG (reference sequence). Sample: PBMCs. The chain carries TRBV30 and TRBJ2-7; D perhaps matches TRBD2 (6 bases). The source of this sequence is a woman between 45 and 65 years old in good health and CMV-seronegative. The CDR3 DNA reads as TGTGCCTGGAGTGTAGGAGGGAGGAACGAGCAGTACTTC. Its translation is CAWSVGGRNEQYF. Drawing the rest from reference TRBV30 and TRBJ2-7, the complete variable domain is SQTIHQWPATLVQPVGSPLSLECTVEGTSNPNLYWYRQAAGRGLQLLFYSVGIGQISSEVPQNLSASRPQDRQFILSSKKLLLSDSGFYLCAWSVGGRNEQYFGPGTRLTVT.